This T cell receptor (beta chain) was captured in a study of regulatory T cells in long-lasting Graves disease. Germline V lookup: CDR1 DFQATT, CDR2 SNEGSKA (reference sequence). The CDR3 length is 12 residues. The V end was cut by 6 bases, the J end by 2 bases, with 10 bases between. Time point indicated: persistent/refractory GD, antithyroid drugs over 5 years with positive TRAb. The TCR library was made from RNA that had been extracted from PBMCs in TRIzol. This clonotype has a count of ten or more. With iRepertoire HTBI primers and Arm-PCR of CDR3 regions, TCR beta libraries were built. TCRdb processed the multiplex PCR reads anew with MiXCR; each CDR3 protein has one entry. Of 300,000 or so distinct CDR3 sequences listed, roughly 21% are singletons.

This clonotype originated in a female donor with Graves disease. This sample comprised peripheral blood mononuclear cells (PBMCs), obtained when the disease was refractory, from a patient treated with antithyroid drugs. This chain uses TRBV20-1 with TRBJ1-2; D is undetermined. The CDR3 DNA follows: TGCAGTGCGGGTAGGGAAAACTATGGCTACACCTTC. Translated, it gives CSAGRENYGYTF.